These T cell receptor beta chains were read from a single sample in a study of CD4 and CD8 cells across lung adenocarcinoma regions. One entry per CDR3 protein, called by TCRdb with MiXCR from the PCR reads. The sample shows roughly 20,000 distinct CDR3 sequences, roughly 56% of them seen only once. Material: CD8+ T cells from the center of a lung tumor. The origin of the receptors is a female donor with lung adenocarcinoma. The CD4 and CD8 labels of this study may be unreliable. CDR3s include the opening cysteine and the closing phenylalanine or tryptophan. The D gene is left open where the match is weak. The listing skips clone size in some rows; elsewhere it reads once, few, many or a size class.

j_call clone_size v_call d_call cdr3_nt cdr3_aa
TRBJ2-1 . TRBV5-1 . TGCGCCAGCAGCTTGGTTCCGGGTTGGGACGAGCAGTTCTTC CASSLVPGWDEQFF
TRBJ2-5 . TRBV6-1 . TGTGCGAGGCACGGTCCCGGGACCCAAGATACCCAGTACTTC CARHGPGTQDTQYF
TRBJ2-1 . TRBV4-2 TRBD2 TGTGCCACTCACGGGACTAGCGGACCGAGCTCCTACAATGAGCAGTTCTTC CATHGTSGPSSYNEQFF
TRBJ1-5 once TRBV6-1 TRBD1 TGTGCCAGCAGGGCAGGGGGTTTGAATCAGCCCCAGCATTTT CASRAGGLNQPQHF
TRBJ2-6 . TRBV27 . TGTGCCAGCAGTTTAGCGCAGGGCCAAGCCCCGGGCGCCAACGAGCTGACCTTC CASSLAQGQAPGANELTF
TRBJ2-1 medium-sized TRBV10-1 TRBD2 TGCGCCAGCAGTGTGGCTAGCGGGAGGAATGAGCAGTTCTTC CASSVASGRNEQFF
TRBJ2-2 . TRBV5-1 . TGCGCCAGCAGCTTGATAACGGTGAACACCGGGGAGCTGTTTTTT CASSLITVNTGELFF
TRBJ2-3 few TRBV5-1 TRBD2 TGCGCCAGCAGCCGTGGACTAGCGGGGCGCACAGATACGCAGTATTTT CASSRGLAGRTDTQYF
TRBJ2-1 few TRBV2 TRBD1 TGTGCCAGCAGGAAAGACAGGGGCGGGTACAATGAGCAGTTCTTC CASRKDRGGYNEQFF
TRBJ2-5 many TRBV3-1 . TGTGCCAGCAGCTACCGGGAGACCCAGTACTTC CASSYRETQYF
TRBJ2-5 many TRBV24-1 TRBD1 TGTGCCACCAGTCCGGGACAGGGGTTGTTTGGGGAAGAGACCCAGTACTTC CATSPGQGLFGEETQYF
TRBJ2-5 . TRBV30 TRBD1 TGTGCCTGGAGGGAGAAGGGGGCGCGAGAGACCCAGTACTTC CAWREKGARETQYF
TRBJ2-5 . TRBV6-1 . TGTGCCAGCACCCCTCAAGAGACCCAGTACTTC CASTPQETQYF
TRBJ2-3 . TRBV10-1 . TGCGGCAGCTCGGGCCGGCAAGACACAGATATTCAGTACTTT CGSSGRQDTDIQYF
TRBJ2-2 . TRBV6-5 TRBD2 TGTGCCAGCAGTTCTGCCCGACTTCTAGCGGGCACGGGGGAGCTGTTCTTT CASSSARLLAGTGELFF